This TCR beta chain is from a study of a mutant IDH1 vaccine in newly diagnosed glioma. Study at large: Eight vaccinations reached patients in weeks 1, 3, 5, 7, 11, 15, 19 and 23. Treated patients comprised 62.5% males and around 40% females, mean age roughly 37 years. Study-level results: Altogether, approximately 93% of patients exhibited vaccine-induced immune responses.

Time point: week 11, during vaccination. Doses of 300 ug of mutant IDH1 20-mer peptide were given with topical imiquimod. Donor tumors were new WHO grade 3 or 4 IDH1-mutant, ATRX-lost astrocytomas. A word on this clone: Antigen: not known.

Repertoires were generated with immunoSEQ multiplex PCR, while TCRdb's copy carries only in-frame clones and drops some. The profile shows 35,000 to 50,000 clones, less than 90% of them singletons. The origin of this receptor is a man aged 35 to 55 with glioma. The input for sequencing was PBMCs, taken from a glioma patient whose treatment included an IDH1 peptide vaccine.

The CDR3 sequence is CASSRYPEGEQFF. In DNA, the CDR3 is TGCGCCAGCAGCCGCTACCCCGAGGGGGAGCAGTTCTTC. The genes are TRBV5-1 and TRBJ2-1; D assignment may be TRBD1 or TRBD2 (5 bases each). The CDR3 contains 13 residues. The V end lost 4 bases, the J end lost 10 bases, and 15 bases lay between the germline ends. Germline CDR1 reads SGHRS; CDR2 reads YFSETQ.